Below are 10 T cell receptor beta chains sequenced from a single sample in a study of T cell clonality in common variable immunodeficiency (dated by TCRdb to the mid-2010s). The library was produced with the immunoSEQ multiplex PCR assay. The source is immuneACCESS, and TCRdb retained only in-frame sequences with V and J called. Part of the clones is not carried over; for the studies checked, unresolved V genes explain less than half of this, and the remainder is unexplained. The sample comprises roughly 70,000 clones, and every one was counted more than once. Of the sample, about 1.7% falls within the top ten clones. The specimen sequenced was peripheral blood mononuclear cells. These receptors all stem from a person aged 18 to 75 in good health.

This clone was picked up many times. The read comes to an end 3 residues before the CDR3 does, leaving the germline J gene to fill in the end. The gene calls are TRBV19 and TRBJ1-5, with 9 bases lining up with TRBD1. This CDR3 has 15 residues. The germline V gene has CDR1 LNHDA and CDR2 SQIVND (reference sequence). J was trimmed by 5 bases and V by 3 bases; bases with no gene match: 5. CDR3 amino acids: CASSIAGQGDQPQHF. The CDR3 bases that were read are TGTGCCAGTAGTATCGCGGGACAGGGAGATCAGCCC.

This clone was recorded many times. The read terminates 3 residues before the CDR3 end, so the remaining end is supplied by the germline J gene. This sequence joins TRBV14 and TRBJ1-6, with 7 bases lining up with TRBD1. The CDR3 extends over 17 amino acids. The ends lost 1 base at V and 3 bases at J; junction bases unmatched: 6. The germline gives CDR1 SGHDN, CDR2 FVKESK. The CDR3 bases that were read are TGTGCCAGCAGCCAAGTTCTCGGGACAGACTATAATTCACCC. Translation gives CASSQVLGTDYNSP. The full CDR3 protein reads CASSQVLGTDYNSPLHF.

The CDR3 region is CASREGLSNYGYTF. The covered CDR3 bases are TGTGCCAGTAGAGAGGGCCTCTCTAACTATGGC. The rearrangement joins TRBV19 to TRBJ1-2; D gene uncertain. The missing CDR3 end, 3 residues past where the read stops, is filled in from the germline J gene. V was shortened by 6 bases and J by 0 bases, with 11 bases between the two germline ends. The CDR3 contains 14 residues. CDR1 and CDR2 from the germline V gene are LNHDA and SQIVND (reference sequence).

This clone came up many times. The sequenced fragment ends 3 residues before the CDR3 boundary, so the rest is inferred from the germline J gene. The sample holds other DNA sequences that translate to the same CDR3. The chain recombines TRBV6-1 with TRBJ1-5; no clear D gene. The V end lost 2 bases, the J end lost 4 bases, and 6 bases lay between the germline ends. Germline CDR1 MNHNS, CDR2 SASEGT. The CDR3 extends over 13 amino acids. CDR3 amino acids: CASSESRNQPQHF. The covered CDR3 bases are TGTGCCAGCAGTGAAAGTCGGAATCAGCCC.

In its sample, this clone was seen many times. The read falls 3 residues short of the CDR3 end, and the missing part is taken from the germline J gene. This chain joins TRBV7-7 and TRBJ2-1; D unclear. Germline CDR1 SSHAT, CDR2 FNYEAQ (reference sequence). The CDR3 extends over 16 amino acids. V shed 1 base and J shed 4 bases, with 14 bases lying between them. The sequenced CDR3 bases are TGTGCCAGCAGCTTAGGGTACGGCGGAACGTACAATGAG. This translates into CASSLGYGGTYNE. The entire CDR3 sequence reads CASSLGYGGTYNEQFF.

This clone was detected many times. Read sequence stops 3 residues before the CDR3 end, and the germline J gene provides the missing end. V usage is TRBV29-1 and J usage is TRBJ2-2, with a tentative D call TRBD1 (5 bases). CDR1 and CDR2 from the germline V gene are SQVTM and ANQGSEA. This CDR3 spans 14 amino acids. Trimming shortened V by 4 bases and J by 1 base, and 10 bases separated the two germline ends. The sequenced part of the CDR3 DNA is TGCAGCGTTGTGACAGATCTGAACACCGGGGAG. Its translation: CSVVTDLNTGE. The full CDR3 protein reads CSVVTDLNTGELFF.

The table lists this clone with many counts. The CDR3 goes on 3 residues after the read ends, and that part is filled in from the germline J gene. This sequence joins TRBV5-1 and TRBJ2-2; the D gene is possibly TRBD2 (6 bases). CDR3 length: 14 amino acids. CDR1 is SGHRS and CDR2 is YFSETQ in the germline V gene. V lost 9 bases and J 5 bases, leaving 17 bases between the germline ends. The CDR3 region is CATTPGTGTGELFF. The part of the CDR3 DNA that was read is TGCGCCACCACCCCGGGGACTGGGACCGGGGAG.

This clone was observed at least ten times. The read stops 3 residues short of the end of the CDR3; the missing end is completed from the germline J gene. This sequence joins TRBV20-1 and TRBJ2-3; D is unclear. Germline loops: CDR1 DFQATT, CDR2 SNEGSKA (reference sequence). The CDR3 is 13 residues long. The V and J ends lost 0 bases and 1 base respectively, with 5 bases between them. The DNA read from the CDR3 is TGCAGTGCTAGAGATGCAGGCACAGATACG. Protein sequence: CSARDAGTDT. The complete CDR3 reads CSARDAGTDTQYF.

This clone was seen ten or more times. The DNA ends 3 residues before the CDR3 does, and the rest of the CDR3 is filled in from the germline J gene. The chain joins TRBV6-1 to TRBJ1-1; D remains unclear. This CDR3 contains 14 residues. Between the trimmed V and J ends, which lost 1 base and 3 bases, there was a span of 9 bases. Germline values: CDR1 MNHNS, CDR2 SASEGT. CDR3 bases read: TGTGCCAGCAGTGAAGACAGAAGGTACACTGAA. It specifies CASSEDRRYTE. The full-length CDR3 reads as CASSEDRRYTEAFF.

This clone turned up a few times. The read ends 3 residues shy of where the CDR3 ends; the end is completed using the germline J gene. The chain carries TRBV10-2 and TRBJ2-2, with 8 bases aligning to TRBD2. CDR1 is WSHSY, CDR2 SAAADI, per germline. This CDR3 contains 14 residues. V was pared by 8 bases and J by 6 bases, with 8 bases of the junction left unmatched. CDR3 in amino acids: CASLGLARAGELFF. The part of the CDR3 DNA that was read is TGCGCCAGCCTTGGACTAGCTCGCGCCGGGGAG.